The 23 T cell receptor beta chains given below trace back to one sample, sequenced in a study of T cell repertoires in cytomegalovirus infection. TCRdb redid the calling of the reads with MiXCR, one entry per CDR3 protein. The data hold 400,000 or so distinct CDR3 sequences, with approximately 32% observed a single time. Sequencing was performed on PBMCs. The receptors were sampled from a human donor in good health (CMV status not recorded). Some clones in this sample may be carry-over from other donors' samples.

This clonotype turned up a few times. The CDR3: CAISDLNGYTF. The CDR3 DNA reads TGTGCCATCAGTGACCTGAATGGCTACACCTTC. The chain recombines TRBV10-3 with TRBJ1-2, with unresolved D. The germline V gene encodes CDR1 ENHRY and CDR2 SYGVKD. CDR3 length: 11 residues. V was pared by 3 bases and J by 6 bases, with 5 bases between.

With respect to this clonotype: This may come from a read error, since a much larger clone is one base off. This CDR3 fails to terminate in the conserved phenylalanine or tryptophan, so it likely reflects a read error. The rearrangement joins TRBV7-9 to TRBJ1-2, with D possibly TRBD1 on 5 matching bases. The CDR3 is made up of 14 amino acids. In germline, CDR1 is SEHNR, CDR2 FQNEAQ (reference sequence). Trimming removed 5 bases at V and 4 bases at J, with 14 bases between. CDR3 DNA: TGTGCCAGCAGCGAAGGGGAGGTGCGCTATGGCTACACCTTA. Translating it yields CASSEGEVRYGYTL.

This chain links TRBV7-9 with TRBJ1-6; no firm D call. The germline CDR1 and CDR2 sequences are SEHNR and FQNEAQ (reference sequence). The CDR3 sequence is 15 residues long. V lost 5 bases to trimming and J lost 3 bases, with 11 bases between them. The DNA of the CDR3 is TGTGCCAGCAGCCCGATTGGGATCTATAATTCACCCCTCCACTTT. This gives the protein CASSPIGIYNSPLHF.

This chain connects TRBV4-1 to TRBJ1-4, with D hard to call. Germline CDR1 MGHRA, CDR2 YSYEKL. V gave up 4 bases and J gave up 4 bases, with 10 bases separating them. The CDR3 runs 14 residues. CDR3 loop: CASSPSGLNEKLFF. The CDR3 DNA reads TGCGCCAGCAGCCCGAGCGGACTTAATGAAAAACTGTTTTTT.

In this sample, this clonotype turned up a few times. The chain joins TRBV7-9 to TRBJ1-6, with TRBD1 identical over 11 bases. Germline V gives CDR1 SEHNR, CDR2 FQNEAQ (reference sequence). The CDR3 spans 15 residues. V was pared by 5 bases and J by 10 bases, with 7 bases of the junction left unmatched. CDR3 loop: CASSLSRDRGSPLHF. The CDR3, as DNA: TGTGCCAGCAGCCTATCGCGGGACAGGGGGTCACCCCTCCACTTT.

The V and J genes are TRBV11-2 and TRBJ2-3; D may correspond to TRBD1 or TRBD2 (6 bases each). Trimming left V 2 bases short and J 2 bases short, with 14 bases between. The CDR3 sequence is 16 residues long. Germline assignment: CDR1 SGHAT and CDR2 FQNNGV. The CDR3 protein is CASSLRAGQYTDTQYF. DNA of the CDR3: TGTGCCAGCAGCTTAAGGGCGGGACAATACACAGATACGCAGTATTTT.

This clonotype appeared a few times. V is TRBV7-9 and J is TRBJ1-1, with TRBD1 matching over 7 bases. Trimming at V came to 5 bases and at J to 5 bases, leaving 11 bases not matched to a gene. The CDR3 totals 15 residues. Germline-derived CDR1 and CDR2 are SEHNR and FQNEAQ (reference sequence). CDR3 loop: CASSPQDRVGTEAFF. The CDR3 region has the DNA TGTGCCAGCAGCCCCCAAGACAGGGTCGGAACTGAAGCTTTCTTT.

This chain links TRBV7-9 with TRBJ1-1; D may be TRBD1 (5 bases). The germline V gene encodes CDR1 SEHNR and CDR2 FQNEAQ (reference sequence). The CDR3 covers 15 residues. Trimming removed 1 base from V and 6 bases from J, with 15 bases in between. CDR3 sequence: CASSLVAGRRAEAFF. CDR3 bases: TGTGCCAGCAGCTTAGTAGCAGGGCGAAGGGCTGAAGCTTTCTTT.

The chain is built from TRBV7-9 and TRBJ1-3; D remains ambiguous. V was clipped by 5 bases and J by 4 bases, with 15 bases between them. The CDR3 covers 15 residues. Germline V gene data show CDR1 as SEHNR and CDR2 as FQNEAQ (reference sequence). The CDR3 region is CASSRDRGTGNTIYF. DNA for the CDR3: TGTGCCAGCAGCAGAGACCGGGGAACCGGAAACACCATATATTTT.

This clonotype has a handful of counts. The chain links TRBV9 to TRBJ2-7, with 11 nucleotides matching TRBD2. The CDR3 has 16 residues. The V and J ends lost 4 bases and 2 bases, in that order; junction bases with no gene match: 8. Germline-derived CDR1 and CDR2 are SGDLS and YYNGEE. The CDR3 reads CASSPSLAGGTYEQYF. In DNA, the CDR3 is TGTGCCAGCAGCCCATCCCTAGCGGGGGGAACCTACGAGCAGTACTTC.

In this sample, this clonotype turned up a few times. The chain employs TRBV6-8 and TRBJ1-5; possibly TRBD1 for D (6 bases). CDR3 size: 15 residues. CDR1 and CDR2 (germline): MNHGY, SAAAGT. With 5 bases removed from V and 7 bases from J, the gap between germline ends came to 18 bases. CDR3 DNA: TGTGCCAGCAGTGGGACAAACGGGTTCGGACAGCCCCAGCATTTT. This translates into CASSGTNGFGQPQHF.

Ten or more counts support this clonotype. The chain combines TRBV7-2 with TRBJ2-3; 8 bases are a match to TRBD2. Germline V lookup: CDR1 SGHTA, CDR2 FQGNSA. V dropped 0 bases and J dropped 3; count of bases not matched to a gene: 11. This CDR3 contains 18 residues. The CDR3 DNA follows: TGTGCCAGCAGCTTAGCGGCGTCGGGTAGCGGGGCAACAGATACGCAGTATTTT. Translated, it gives CASSLAASGSGATDTQYF.

The CDR3 region has the DNA TGTGCCAGGGGCTCGGCGGGAGAGGACTCTGGAAACACCATATATTTT. Encoded protein: CARGSAGEDSGNTIYF. The chain joins TRBV7-4 to TRBJ1-3, with D hard to call. V lost 9 bases and J lost 0, with 18 bases in between. Germline V gene sequence: CDR1 SGHVT, CDR2 SQSDAQ. This CDR3 region has 16 residues.

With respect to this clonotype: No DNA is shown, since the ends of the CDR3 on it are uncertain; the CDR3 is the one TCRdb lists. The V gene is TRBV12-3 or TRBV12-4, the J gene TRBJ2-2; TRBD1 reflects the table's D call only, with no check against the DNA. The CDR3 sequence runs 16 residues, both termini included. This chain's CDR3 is CASNLRRAGGARELFF.

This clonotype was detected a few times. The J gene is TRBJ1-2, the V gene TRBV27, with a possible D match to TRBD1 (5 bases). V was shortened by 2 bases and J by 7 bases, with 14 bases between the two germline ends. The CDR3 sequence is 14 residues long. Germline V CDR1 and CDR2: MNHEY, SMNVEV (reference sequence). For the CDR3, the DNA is TGTGCCAGCAGTTTACAGGCAGGGTTGGGTGGCTACACCTTC. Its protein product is CASSLQAGLGGYTF.

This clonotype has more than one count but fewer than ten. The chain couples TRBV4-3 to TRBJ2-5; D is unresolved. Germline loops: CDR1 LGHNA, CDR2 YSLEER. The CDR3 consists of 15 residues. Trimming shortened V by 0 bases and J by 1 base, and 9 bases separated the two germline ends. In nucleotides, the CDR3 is TGCGCCAGCAGCCAAGATTGGGCAGCCCAAGAGACCCAGTACTTC. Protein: CASSQDWAAQETQYF.

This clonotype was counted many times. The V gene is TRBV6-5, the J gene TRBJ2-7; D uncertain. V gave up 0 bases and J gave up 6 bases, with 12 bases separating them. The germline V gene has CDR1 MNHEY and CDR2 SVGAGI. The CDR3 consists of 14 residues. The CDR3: CASSYSVGSAEQYF. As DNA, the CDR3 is TGTGCCAGCAGTTACTCTGTGGGTTCGGCCGAGCAGTACTTC.

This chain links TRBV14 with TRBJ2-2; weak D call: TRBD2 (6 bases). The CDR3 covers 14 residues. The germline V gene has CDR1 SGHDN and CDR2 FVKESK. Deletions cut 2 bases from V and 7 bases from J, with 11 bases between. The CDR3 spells CASSQRLVDGELFF. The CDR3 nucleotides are TGTGCCAGCAGCCAAAGACTAGTGGACGGGGAGCTGTTTTTT.

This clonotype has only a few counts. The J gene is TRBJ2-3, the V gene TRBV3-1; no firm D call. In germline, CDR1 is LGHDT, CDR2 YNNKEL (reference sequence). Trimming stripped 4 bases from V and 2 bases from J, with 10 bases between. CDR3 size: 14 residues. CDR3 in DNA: TGTGCCAGCAGCCCCGAAGGACCCACAGATACGCAGTATTTT. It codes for CASSPEGPTDTQYF.

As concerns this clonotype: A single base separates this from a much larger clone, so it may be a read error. Here the CDR3 reads CASSLTVQWAGPNTGELFF. DNA for the CDR3: TGTGCCAGCAGCCTCACCGTTCAGTGGGCAGGCCCGAACACCGGGGAGCTGTTTTTT. J is TRBJ2-2 and V is TRBV7-6; D gene ambiguous. CDR3 size: 19 residues. The germline V gene encodes CDR1 SGHVS and CDR2 FNYEAQ. Trimming cost V 5 bases and J 0 bases, with 22 bases left between them.

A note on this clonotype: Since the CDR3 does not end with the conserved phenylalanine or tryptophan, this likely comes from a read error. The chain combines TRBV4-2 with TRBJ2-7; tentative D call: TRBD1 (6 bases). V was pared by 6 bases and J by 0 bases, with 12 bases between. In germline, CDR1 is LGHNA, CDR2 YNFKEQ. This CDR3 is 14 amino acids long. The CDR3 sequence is CASRDSDSSYEQYL. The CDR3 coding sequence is TGTGCCAGCAGGGACAGCGATAGCTCCTACGAGCAGTACTTA.

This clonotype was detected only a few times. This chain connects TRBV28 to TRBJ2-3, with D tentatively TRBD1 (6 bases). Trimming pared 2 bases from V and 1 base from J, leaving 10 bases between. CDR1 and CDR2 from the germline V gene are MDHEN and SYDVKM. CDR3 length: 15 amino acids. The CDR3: CASSLLPGGTDTQYF. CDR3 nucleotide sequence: TGTGCCAGCAGTTTACTTCCAGGGGGCACAGATACGCAGTATTTT.

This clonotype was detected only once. The CDR3 loop is CASSPQGLAQPQHF. The CDR3 coding sequence is TGTGCCAGCTCACCGCAGGGTTTGGCTCAGCCCCAGCATTTT. V and J are TRBV18 and TRBJ1-5; D perhaps matches TRBD1 (5 bases). The CDR3 consists of 14 residues. CDR1 and CDR2 from the germline V gene are KGHSH and LQKENI. V lost 3 bases to trimming and J lost 6 bases, with 12 bases between them.